The T cell receptor (beta chain) described here comes from a study of blood T cell repertoires in COVID-19. Study information: From the United States, Italy and Spain came samples of acute and convalescent COVID-19. From T cells, B-cell-depleted T cells, or PBMCs came the material, which was cDNA or gDNA.

As handled by the study authors: Using reference gene primer amplification, nucleated cell counts were estimated. Sequencing was performed with immunoSEQ multiplex PCR; in TCRdb, only in-frame clones are kept and a portion is missing. V and J calls and clone size are as listed in that table; D and trimming were resolved from the DNA. This sample carries about 36,000 clones, roughly four fifths of them seen once, and the ten largest clones take under 45%. CDR1 is SGHTA and CDR2 is FQGNSA in the germline V gene. The J segment lost 2 bases and the V segment lost 1 base, leaving 2 bases of the junction unmatched. The CDR3 has 15 residues.

This chain links TRBV7-2 with TRBJ1-3, with 7 bases matching TRBD1. The sequenced sample consisted of peripheral blood. The receptor's source is a human donor in a cohort sampled during active or convalescent COVID-19. The donor label of this sample is uncertain. The CDR3 nucleotides are TGTGCCAGCAGCTTAGTGCAGGGGGCTGGAAACACCATATATTTT. It is translated as CASSLVQGAGNTIYF.